The next 7 T cell receptor beta chains were all read from a single sample in a study of CD8+CD57+ T cells in acquired aplastic anemia (dated by TCRdb to between 2017 and 2018). The patients picked for sequencing were ones in whom flow cytometry had shown an expansion of CD8+CD57+ cells. TCRdb records Illumina HiSeq 2000 as the sequencer. Genomic DNA was used as template for profiling of TCR beta VDJ combinations and CDR3 sequences. In-frame beta chains were kept once TCRdb had trimmed the public reads at Q25 with fastp and called clones with MiXCR. Each record represents a unique CDR3 protein, reported with the most common genes and DNA among its rows. Present in this sample are around 150,000 distinct CDR3 sequences, 70% to 80% of which were seen just once. About 50% of the sample lies in the top ten. Sequenced input: sorted CD4+, CD8+, or CD8+CD57+ T cells (not recorded which) from PBMCs. These TCRs come from a human donor with aplastic anemia.

This chain uses TRBV6-7 with TRBJ2-3, with a possible D match to TRBD2 (6 bases). TRBV6-7 is sorted into the ORF group, with uncertain function. CDR3 length equals 16 residues. The V gene lost 0 bases and the J gene lost 11 bases, with 21 bases spanning the gap. CDR3 sequence reads: CASSYSEGEGYNEQYF. CDR3 DNA sequence: TGTGCCAGCAGTTACTCGGAGGGAGAGGGCTACAATGAGCAGTATTTT.

The V gene is TRBV15, the J gene TRBJ2-1, with a possible D match to TRBD1 (5 bases). Per germline, CDR1 LNHNV and CDR2 YYDKDF (reference sequence). V lost 5 bases, J lost 4 bases, and 21 bases lay in between. The CDR3 contains 17 residues. The CDR3 region has the DNA TGTGCCACCAGCGCGTCCTCAGGGTATCAAGGATACAATGAGCAGTTCTTC. This gives the protein CATSASSGYQGYNEQFF.

The chain links TRBV9 to TRBJ2-7; no definite D call. This CDR3 region has 12 residues. Germline CDR1 reads SGDLS; CDR2 reads YYNGEE. Trimming took 4 bases from V and 5 from J, leaving 10 bases between them. As DNA, the CDR3 is TGTGCCAGCAGCTTAATTGGCCACGAGCAGTACTTC. It is translated as CASSLIGHEQYF.

The chain employs TRBV20-1 and TRBJ2-7; D might be TRBD2 (5 bases). Trimming stripped 3 bases from V and 3 bases from J, with 12 bases between. This CDR3 has 13 amino acids. Germline V gives CDR1 DFQATT, CDR2 SNEGSKA (reference sequence). The CDR3 spells CSAREDGGYEQYF. CDR3 coding DNA: TGCAGTGCTAGGGAGGACGGAGGCTACGAGCAGTACTTC.

This clonotype showed up just a few times. This chain links TRBV6-4 with TRBJ2-5; D unclear. The germline V and J ends were trimmed by 4 bases and 2 bases, with 5 bases remaining between them. The CDR3 spans 12 residues. In germline, CDR1 is MRHNA, CDR2 SNTAGT. CDR3 DNA: TGTGCCAGCAGTGGGGGACAAGAGACCCAGTACTTC. This translates into CASSGGQETQYF.

J is TRBJ2-1 and V is TRBV20-1; 11 nucleotides line up with TRBD2. V trimming: 0 bases; J trimming: 3 bases; junction bases outside the gene matches: 7. Germline assignment: CDR1 DFQATT and CDR2 SNEGSKA (reference sequence). The length of the CDR3 is 17 residues. CDR3 residues: CSARDPSGTSGYNEQFF. In nucleotides, the CDR3 is TGCAGTGCTAGAGATCCTTCCGGGACTAGCGGCTACAATGAGCAGTTCTTC.

In its sample, this clonotype was seen once. The rearrangement uses TRBV29-1 and TRBJ2-5, with D perhaps being TRBD1 or TRBD2 (6 bases each). V was shortened by 2 bases and J by 9 bases, with 19 bases between the two germline ends. CDR1 and CDR2 (germline): SQVTM, ANQGSEA. This CDR3 spans 14 amino acids. CDR3 sequence: CSVETDGGPGAQYF. The CDR3 nucleotides read TGCAGCGTTGAAACGGACGGGGGACCAGGGGCCCAGTACTTC.